One and the same sample provided the 27 T cell receptor beta chains below, sequenced in a study of blood T cell repertoires in COVID-19. Produced via immunoSEQ multiplex PCR; TCRdb's table is partial and in-frame only. The sample records roughly 250,000 clones, 75% to 90% being singletons. The sequencing input was PBMCs or T cells enriched from blood (not recorded which). Receptor source: a woman aged 45-59 years who had recovered from COVID-19.

This clone was counted a few times. The rearrangement uses TRBV4-1 and TRBJ2-7, with 8 bases fitting TRBD1. The J segment lost 3 bases and the V segment lost 3 bases, leaving 7 bases of the junction unmatched. The CDR3 is 15 amino acids. Germline CDR1 reads MGHRA; CDR2 reads YSYEKL. The CDR3 protein is CASSQEDRAVYEQYF. In DNA, the CDR3 is TGCGCCAGCAGCCAGGAGGACAGGGCGGTCTACGAGCAGTACTTC.

The V and J genes are TRBV5-1 and TRBJ2-7; 8 bases are a match to TRBD2. CDR1 SGHRS and CDR2 YFSETQ come from the germline V gene. CDR3 length: 15 residues. Trimming removed 4 bases from V and 5 bases from J; junction bases left unmatched: 11. The CDR3 loop reads CASSKTIGLANEQYF. CDR3 in DNA: TGCGCCAGCAGCAAGACGATCGGACTAGCTAACGAGCAGTACTTC.

The chain combines TRBV7-2 with TRBJ2-3; D remains ambiguous. The CDR3 loop spans 17 amino acids. The germline V gene encodes CDR1 SGHTA and CDR2 FQGNSA. The V end was cut by 3 bases, the J end by 1 base, with 17 bases between. The CDR3 spells CASSLPLRSYGTDTQYF. DNA for the CDR3: TGTGCCAGCAGCTTGCCCCTTAGAAGTTACGGCACAGATACGCAGTATTTT. Full variable domain (outside the CDR3, taken from reference TRBV7-2 and TRBJ2-3): GAGVSQSPSNKVTEKGKDVELRCDPISGHTALYWYRQSLGQGLEFLIYFQGNSAPDKSGLPSDRFSAERTGGSVSTLTIQRTQQEDSAVYLCASSLPLRSYGTDTQYFGPGTRLTVL.

V gene TRBV5-3 combines with J gene TRBJ1-5; 7 bases are a match to TRBD1. TRBV5-3 is marked as an open reading frame, function uncertain. CDR3 size: 10 residues. The V and J ends lost 4 bases and 14 bases, in that order; junction bases with no gene match: 3. The CDR3 spells CARSRTGEHF. CDR3 sequence (DNA): TGTGCCAGAAGCCGGACAGGCGAGCATTTT.

In this sample, this clone turned up a few times. The chain couples TRBV6-1 to TRBJ2-5; 7 nucleotides agree with TRBD2. CDR3 length: 15 amino acids. The J segment lost 2 bases and the V segment lost 1 base, leaving 4 bases of the junction unmatched. Looked up from germline, CDR1 is MNHNS and CDR2 is SASEGT. CDR3 nucleotide sequence: TGTGCCAGCAGTGAAGAAGCGGGGAAGCAAGAGACCCAGTACTTC. This translates into CASSEEAGKQETQYF.

The V call is TRBV27, the J call TRBJ1-1, with 10 bases aligning to TRBD1. The CDR3 runs to 13 residues. CDR1 and CDR2 (germline): MNHEY, SMNVEV (reference sequence). With V trimmed by 7 bases and J by 4 bases, 3 bases remained unmatched. DNA for the CDR3: TGTGCCAGCAAAAGGGACAGGGGCACTGAAGCTTTCTTT. Amino acids: CASKRDRGTEAFF.

The genes are TRBV2 and TRBJ2-3, with D perhaps matching TRBD1 (5 bases). The CDR3 loop spans 13 amino acids. From germline, CDR1 is SNHLY and CDR2 FYNNEI. Trimming cost V 6 bases and J 8 bases, with 15 bases left between them. The CDR3 here is CASSQGPGVTQYF. The CDR3 DNA follows: TGTGCCAGCAGCCAGGGCCCCGGTGTTACGCAGTATTTT.

V gene TRBV19 combines with J gene TRBJ2-7, with a weak D call TRBD1 (5 bases). Germline CDR1 LNHDA, CDR2 SQIVND (reference sequence). This CDR3 is built from 13 residues. Trimming cost V 6 bases and J 0 bases, with 9 bases left between them. The DNA for the CDR3 is TGTGCCAGTAGCCTTGACAGCTCCTACGAGCAGTACTTC. Translation gives CASSLDSSYEQYF. The complete variable domain, with remaining parts taken from reference TRBV19 and TRBJ2-7, reads DGGITQSPKYLFRKEGQNVTLSCEQNLNHDAMYWYRQDPGQGLRLIYYSQIVNDFQKGDIAEGYSVSREKKESFPLTVTSAQKNPTAFYLCASSLDSSYEQYFGPGTRLTVT.

The chain has TRBV28 and TRBJ1-6; tentatively, D is TRBD1 (6 bases). The CDR3 is 13 residues long. Per the germline V gene, CDR1 is MDHEN and CDR2 is SYDVKM. The CDR3 sequence: CAHSRGSDSPLHF. CDR3 bases: TGTGCTCATAGTAGGGGGAGTGATTCACCCCTCCACTTT.

The V gene is TRBV27, the J gene TRBJ2-7; tentatively, D is TRBD1 (5 bases). V was cut by 5 bases and J by 5 bases, with 13 bases left in between. CDR1 and CDR2 (germline): MNHEY, SMNVEV (reference sequence). The CDR3 is 13 residues long. The CDR3 nucleotides are TGTGCCAGCAGTAAAGGGGTTTACCACGAGCAGTACTTC. It specifies CASSKGVYHEQYF.

The CDR3 reads CASSSSGRSGNTIYF. Written as DNA, the CDR3 is TGTGCCAGCAGCTCCTCTGGCCGCTCTGGAAACACCATATATTTT. The chain links TRBV7-9 to TRBJ1-3, with unresolved D. This CDR3 contains 15 residues. Germline CDR1 SEHNR, CDR2 FQNEAQ (reference sequence). Trimming removed 4 bases from V and 0 bases from J, with 10 bases in between. Full variable domain (missing parts from reference TRBV7-9 and TRBJ1-3): DTGVSQNPRHKITKRGQNVTFRCDPISEHNRLYWYRQTLGQGPEFLTYFQNEAQLEKSRLLSDRFSAERPKGSFSTLEIQRTEQGDSAMYLCASSSSGRSGNTIYFGEGSWLTVV.

The rearrangement joins TRBV2 to TRBJ2-3, with D possibly TRBD1 on 5 matching bases. The ends were cut back, 4 bases at V and 1 base at J, with 12 bases in the middle. The CDR3 has 15 residues. In germline, CDR1 is SNHLY, CDR2 FYNNEI. This CDR3 reads CASSGGAGRTDTQYF. CDR3 bases: TGTGCCAGCAGTGGAGGAGCAGGGCGCACAGATACGCAGTATTTT. The variable domain in full, completed from reference TRBV2 and TRBJ2-3, reads EPEVTQTPSHQVTQMGQEVILRCVPISNHLYFYWYRQILGQKVEFLVSFYNNEISEKSEIFDDQFSVERPDGSNFTLKIRSTKLEDSAMYFCASSGGAGRTDTQYFGPGTRLTVL.

The chain is built from TRBV24-1 and TRBJ1-5; no clear D gene. The CDR3 runs to 15 residues. The V and J ends lost 0 bases and 2 bases respectively, with 7 bases between them. Germline CDR1 and CDR2: KGHDR and SFDVKD. The CDR3 DNA follows: TGTGCCACCAGTGATTTGAGGGAGCGCAATCAGCCCCAGCATTTT. Its protein is CATSDLRERNQPQHF.

CDR3 in amino acids: CASRSQGNTIYF. The CDR3 DNA reads as TGTGCCAGCAGGTCCCAGGGAAACACCATATATTTT. The V call is TRBV6-5, the J call TRBJ1-3; D not certain. Deletions cut 6 bases from V and 4 bases from J, with 7 bases between. Per the germline V gene, CDR1 is MNHEY and CDR2 is SVGAGI. The CDR3 has 12 residues.

The CDR3 coding sequence is TGTGCCAGCAGGTCCAGGGTAGTCCCCTACGAGCAGTACTTC. It codes for CASRSRVVPYEQYF. The chain combines TRBV5-8 with TRBJ2-7; a possible D gene is TRBD1 (5 bases). The CDR3 extends over 14 amino acids. Trimming removed 5 bases at V and 2 bases at J, with 14 bases between. Germline loops: CDR1 SGHTS, CDR2 YDEGEE.

The chain joins TRBV10-1 to TRBJ2-2; maybe TRBD1 (6 bases). In germline, CDR1 is WNHNN, CDR2 SYGVQD (reference sequence). CDR3 length equals 16 residues. The V end was cut by 5 bases, the J end by 2 bases, with 15 bases between. This chain's CDR3 is CASSLTRGPNTGELFF. CDR3 bases: TGCGCCAGCAGTCTAACCAGGGGTCCCAACACCGGGGAGCTGTTTTTT.

This clone was detected once. The chain couples TRBV6-5 to TRBJ1-1; TRBD1 matches 7 bases. The CDR3 consists of 14 residues. The germline CDR1 and CDR2 sequences are MNHEY and SVGAGI. V gave up 4 bases and J gave up 5 bases; unmatched junction bases: 7. CDR3 nucleotide sequence: TGTGCCAGCAGTTTCGACAGGGTCAGGACTGAAGCTTTCTTT. It codes for CASSFDRVRTEAFF.

The chain uses TRBV27 and TRBJ1-5, with 7 bases fitting TRBD1. V was clipped by 5 bases and J by 0 bases; unmatched bases: 4. Germline CDR1 MNHEY, CDR2 SMNVEV (reference sequence). The CDR3 has 15 residues. The CDR3 is CASSPGTVSNQPQHF. DNA for the CDR3: TGTGCCAGCAGTCCAGGGACAGTTAGCAATCAGCCCCAGCATTTT.

This clone was counted once. This sequence joins TRBV4-1 and TRBJ2-6, with TRBD2 matching over 11 bases. V gave up 0 bases and J gave up 2 bases; unmatched junction bases: 9. Germline V gene sequence: CDR1 MGHRA, CDR2 YSYEKL. The CDR3 totals 20 residues. The CDR3 protein is CASSQDMTLAGGTGANVLTF. DNA of the CDR3: TGCGCCAGCAGCCAAGATATGACTTTAGCGGGAGGGACTGGGGCCAACGTCCTGACTTTC.

The chain couples TRBV7-3 to TRBJ2-2; D is unclear. The CDR3 has 12 residues. The V and J ends lost 5 bases and 2 bases respectively, with 3 bases between them. From germline, CDR1 is SGHTA and CDR2 FQGTGA. CDR3 sequence reads: CASSLNTGELFF. The CDR3 DNA reads as TGTGCCAGCAGCCTCAACACCGGGGAGCTGTTTTTT.

The J gene is TRBJ2-7, the V gene TRBV5-1, with TRBD2 as a possible D gene (5 bases). Germline loops: CDR1 SGHRS, CDR2 YFSETQ. The CDR3 is 15 residues long. Trimming removed 0 bases from V and 4 bases from J, with 14 bases in between. The CDR3 loop is CASSLVPGFEYEQYF. CDR3 DNA sequence: TGCGCCAGCAGCTTGGTACCGGGGTTTGAGTACGAGCAGTACTTC.

This clone was observed a handful of times. The chain is built from TRBV19 and TRBJ2-7; unclear D gene. V shed 5 bases and J shed 4 bases, with 12 bases lying between them. There are 13 residues in the CDR3. Germline CDR1 is LNHDA and CDR2 is SQIVND (reference sequence). The CDR3 here is CASSDVRGYEQYF. The DNA for the CDR3 is TGTGCCAGTAGTGATGTCAGAGGATACGAGCAGTACTTC.

The chain recombines TRBV5-1 with TRBJ1-2; TRBD1 might be the D (5 bases). Trimming left V 0 bases short and J 2 bases short, with 8 bases between. The CDR3 runs to 14 residues. Germline V CDR1 and CDR2: SGHRS, YFSETQ. For the CDR3, the DNA is TGCGCCAGCAGCTTGGGTGCAGGGAACTATGGCTACACCTTC. Encoded protein: CASSLGAGNYGYTF.

This clone was recorded a few times. The chain employs TRBV19 and TRBJ2-5, with TRBD1 matching over 10 bases. V gave up 1 base and J gave up 7 bases; unmatched junction bases: 9. The CDR3 is 16 residues long. Germline V gene data show CDR1 as LNHDA and CDR2 as SQIVND (reference sequence). The DNA of the CDR3 is TGTGCCAGTAGTATAGGCGAGAGACAGGGGGCCGGGACCCAGTACTTC. Protein product: CASSIGERQGAGTQYF.

The count of this clone is one. The V and J genes are TRBV3-1 (or the pseudogene TRBV3-2) and TRBJ2-4; 8 bases are shared with TRBD2. V lost 3 bases and J lost 8; bases outside the gene matches: 18. This CDR3 comprises 18 residues. CDR1 LGHDT and CDR2 YNNKEL come from the germline V gene (reference sequence). CDR3 in amino acids: CASSHSGGASGPVDIQYF. The CDR3 DNA sequence: TGTGCCAGCAGCCACTCCGGGGGGGCTAGCGGTCCTGTGGACATTCAGTACTTC.

The rearrangement links TRBV5-5 to TRBJ2-2; D is uncertain. V shed 2 bases and J shed 6 bases, with 5 bases lying between them. This CDR3 is 12 amino acids long. Germline CDR1 is SGHKS and CDR2 is YYEKEE (reference sequence). This chain's CDR3 is CASSFSPGELFF. In DNA, the CDR3 is TGTGCCAGCAGCTTCTCCCCCGGGGAGCTGTTTTTT.

This clone was observed a handful of times. The CDR3 reads CASSLADRAGVEAFF. The CDR3 DNA sequence: TGTGCCAGCAGCCTCGCTGACAGGGCAGGCGTGGAAGCTTTCTTT. V and J are TRBV11-2 and TRBJ1-1; 7 bases are shared with TRBD1. J was trimmed by 8 bases and V by 5 bases; bases with no gene match: 14. Germline V gene sequence: CDR1 SGHAT, CDR2 FQNNGV. The CDR3 contains 15 residues. The variable domain in full, with the rest retrieved from reference TRBV11-2 and TRBJ1-1, is EAGVAQSPRYKIIEKRQSVAFWCNPISGHATLYWYQQILGQGPKLLIQFQNNGVVDDSQLPKDRFSAERLKGVDSTLKIQPAKLEDSAVYLCASSLADRAGVEAFFGQGTRLTVV.